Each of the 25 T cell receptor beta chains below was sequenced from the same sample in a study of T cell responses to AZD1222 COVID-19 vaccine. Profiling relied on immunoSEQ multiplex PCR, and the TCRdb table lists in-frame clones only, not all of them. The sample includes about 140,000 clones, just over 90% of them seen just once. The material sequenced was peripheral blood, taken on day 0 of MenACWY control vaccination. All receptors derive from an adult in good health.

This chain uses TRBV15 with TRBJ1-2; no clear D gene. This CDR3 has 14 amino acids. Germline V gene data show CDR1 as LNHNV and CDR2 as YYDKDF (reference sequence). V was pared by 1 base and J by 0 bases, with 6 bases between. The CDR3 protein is CATSRGGTNYGYTF. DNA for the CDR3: TGTGCCACCAGCAGAGGCGGAACTAACTATGGCTACACCTTC.

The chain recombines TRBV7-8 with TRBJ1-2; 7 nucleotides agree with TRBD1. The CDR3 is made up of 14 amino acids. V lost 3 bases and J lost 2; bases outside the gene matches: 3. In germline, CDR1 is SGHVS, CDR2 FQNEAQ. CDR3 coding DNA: TGTGCCAGCAGCTTTGAGGACAGGAACTATGGCTACACCTTC. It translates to CASSFEDRNYGYTF.

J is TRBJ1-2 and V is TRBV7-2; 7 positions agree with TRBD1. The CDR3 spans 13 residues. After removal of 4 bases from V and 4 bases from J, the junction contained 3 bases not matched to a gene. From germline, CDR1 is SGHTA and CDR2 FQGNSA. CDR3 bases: TGTGCCAGCAGCTCGACAGGGATCTATGGCTACACCTTC. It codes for CASSSTGIYGYTF.

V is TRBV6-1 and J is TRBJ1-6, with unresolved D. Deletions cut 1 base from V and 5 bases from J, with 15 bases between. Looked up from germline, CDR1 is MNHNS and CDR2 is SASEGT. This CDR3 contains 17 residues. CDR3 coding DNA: TGTGCCAGCAGTGAAGTTGTTTCGGAACAGAATAATTCACCCCTCCACTTT. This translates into CASSEVVSEQNNSPLHF.

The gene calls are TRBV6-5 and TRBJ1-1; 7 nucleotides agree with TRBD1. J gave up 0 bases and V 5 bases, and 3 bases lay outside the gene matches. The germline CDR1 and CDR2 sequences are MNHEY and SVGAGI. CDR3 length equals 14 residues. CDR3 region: CASSRGQLNTEAFF. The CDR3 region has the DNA TGTGCCAGCAGTAGGGGACAGCTGAACACTGAAGCTTTCTTT.

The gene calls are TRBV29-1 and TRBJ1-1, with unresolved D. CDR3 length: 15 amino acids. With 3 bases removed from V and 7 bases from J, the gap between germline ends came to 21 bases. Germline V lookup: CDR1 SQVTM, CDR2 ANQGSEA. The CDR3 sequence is CSVDGVPASEGEAFF. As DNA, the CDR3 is TGCAGCGTTGACGGGGTTCCTGCGTCGGAAGGTGAAGCTTTCTTT. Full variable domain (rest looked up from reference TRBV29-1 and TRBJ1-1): SAVISQKPSRDICQRGTSLTIQCQVDSQVTMMFWYRQQPGQSLTLIATANQGSEATYESGFVIDKFPISRPNLTFSTLTVSNMSPEDSSIYLCSVDGVPASEGEAFFGQGTRLTVV.

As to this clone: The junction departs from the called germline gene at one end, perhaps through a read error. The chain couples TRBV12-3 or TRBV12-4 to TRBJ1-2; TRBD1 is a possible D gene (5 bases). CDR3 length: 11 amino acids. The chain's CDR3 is CASSLRGPGAF. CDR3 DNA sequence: TGTGCCAGCAGTTTAAGAGGGCCGGGGGCCTTC.

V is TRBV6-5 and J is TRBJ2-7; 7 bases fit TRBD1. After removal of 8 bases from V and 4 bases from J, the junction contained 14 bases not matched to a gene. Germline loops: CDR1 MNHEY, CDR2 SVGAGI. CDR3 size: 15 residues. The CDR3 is CASLMERGRIYEQYF. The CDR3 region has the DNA TGTGCCAGCCTAATGGAGAGGGGGCGCATATACGAGCAGTACTTC.

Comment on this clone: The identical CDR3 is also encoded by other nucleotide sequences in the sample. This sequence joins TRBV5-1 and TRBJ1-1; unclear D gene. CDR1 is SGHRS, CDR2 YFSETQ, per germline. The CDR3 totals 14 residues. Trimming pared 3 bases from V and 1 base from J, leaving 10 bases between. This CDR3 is CASSSGGKNTEAFF. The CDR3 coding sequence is TGCGCCAGCAGCTCCGGTGGGAAGAACACTGAAGCTTTCTTT.

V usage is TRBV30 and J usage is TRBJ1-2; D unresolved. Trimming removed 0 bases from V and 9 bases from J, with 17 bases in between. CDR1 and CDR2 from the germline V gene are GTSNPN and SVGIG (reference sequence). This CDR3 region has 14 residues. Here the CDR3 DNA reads TGTGCCTGGAGTGTAAGATCCCGCTCGTCGCGCTACACCTTC. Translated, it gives CAWSVRSRSSRYTF.

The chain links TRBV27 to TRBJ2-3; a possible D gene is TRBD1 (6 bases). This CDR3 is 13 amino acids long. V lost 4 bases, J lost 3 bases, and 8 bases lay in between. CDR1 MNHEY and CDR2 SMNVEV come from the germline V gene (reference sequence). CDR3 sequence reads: CASSSTGTDTQYF. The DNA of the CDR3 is TGTGCCAGCAGTTCCACAGGGACAGATACGCAGTATTTT.

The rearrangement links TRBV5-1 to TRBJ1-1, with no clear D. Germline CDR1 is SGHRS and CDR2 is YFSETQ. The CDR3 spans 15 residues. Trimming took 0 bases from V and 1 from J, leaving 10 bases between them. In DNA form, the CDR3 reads TGCGCCAGCAGCTTGGCCGGGTACCAGAACACTGAAGCTTTCTTT. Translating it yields CASSLAGYQNTEAFF.

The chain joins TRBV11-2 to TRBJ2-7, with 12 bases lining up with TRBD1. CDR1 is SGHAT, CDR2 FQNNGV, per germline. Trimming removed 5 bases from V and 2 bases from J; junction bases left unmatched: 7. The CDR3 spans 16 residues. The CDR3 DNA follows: TGTGCCAGCAGCCCAGCCGGGACAGGGGGCCCCTACGAGCAGTACTTC. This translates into CASSPAGTGGPYEQYF.

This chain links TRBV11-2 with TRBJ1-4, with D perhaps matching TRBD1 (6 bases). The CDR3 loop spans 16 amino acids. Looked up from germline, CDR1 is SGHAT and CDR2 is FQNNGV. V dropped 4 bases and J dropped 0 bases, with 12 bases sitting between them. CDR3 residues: CASSSGVGATNEKLFF. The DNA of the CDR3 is TGTGCCAGCAGCTCAGGGGTGGGGGCAACTAATGAAAAACTGTTTTTT.

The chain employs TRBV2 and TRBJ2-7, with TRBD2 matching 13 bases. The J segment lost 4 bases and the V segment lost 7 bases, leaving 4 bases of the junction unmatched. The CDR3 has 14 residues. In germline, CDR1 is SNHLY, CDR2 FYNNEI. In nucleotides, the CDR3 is TGTGCCAGCAAACTAGCGGGAGGGGGATACGAGCAGTACTTC. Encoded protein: CASKLAGGGYEQYF. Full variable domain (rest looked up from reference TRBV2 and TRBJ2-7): EPEVTQTPSHQVTQMGQEVILRCVPISNHLYFYWYRQILGQKVEFLVSFYNNEISEKSEIFDDQFSVERPDGSNFTLKIRSTKLEDSAMYFCASKLAGGGYEQYFGPGTRLTVT.

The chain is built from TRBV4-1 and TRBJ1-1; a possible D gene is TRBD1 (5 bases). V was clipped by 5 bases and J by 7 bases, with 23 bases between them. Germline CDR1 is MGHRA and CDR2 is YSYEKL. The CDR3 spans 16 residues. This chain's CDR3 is CASSSQEGRARDEAFF. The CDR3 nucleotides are TGCGCCAGCAGCTCCCAAGAGGGGCGGGCGCGGGATGAAGCTTTCTTT.

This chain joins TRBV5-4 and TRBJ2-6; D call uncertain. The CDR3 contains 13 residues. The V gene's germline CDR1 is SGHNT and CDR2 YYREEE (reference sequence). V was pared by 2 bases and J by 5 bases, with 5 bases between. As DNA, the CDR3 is TGTGCCAGCAGCTTAGACAGGGCCAACGTCCTGACTTTC. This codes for CASSLDRANVLTF.

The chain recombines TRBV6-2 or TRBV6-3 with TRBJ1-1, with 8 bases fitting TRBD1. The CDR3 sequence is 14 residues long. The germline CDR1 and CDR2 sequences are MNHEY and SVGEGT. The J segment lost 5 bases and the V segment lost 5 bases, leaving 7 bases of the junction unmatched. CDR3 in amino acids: CASSMTGDGTEAFF. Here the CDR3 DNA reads TGTGCCAGCAGTATGACAGGGGATGGAACTGAAGCTTTCTTT.

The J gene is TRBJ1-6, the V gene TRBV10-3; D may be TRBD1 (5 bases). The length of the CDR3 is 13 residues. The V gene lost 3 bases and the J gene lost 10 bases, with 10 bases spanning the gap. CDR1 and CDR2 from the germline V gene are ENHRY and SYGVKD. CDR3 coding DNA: TGTGCCATCAGTGAAACAGGCGGCTCACCCCTCCACTTT. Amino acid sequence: CAISETGGSPLHF.

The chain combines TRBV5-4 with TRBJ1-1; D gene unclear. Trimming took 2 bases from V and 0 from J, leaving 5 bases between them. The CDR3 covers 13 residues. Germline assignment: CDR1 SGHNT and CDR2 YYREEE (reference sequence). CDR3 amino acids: CASSFYMNTEAFF. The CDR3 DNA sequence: TGTGCCAGCAGCTTTTACATGAACACTGAAGCTTTCTTT.

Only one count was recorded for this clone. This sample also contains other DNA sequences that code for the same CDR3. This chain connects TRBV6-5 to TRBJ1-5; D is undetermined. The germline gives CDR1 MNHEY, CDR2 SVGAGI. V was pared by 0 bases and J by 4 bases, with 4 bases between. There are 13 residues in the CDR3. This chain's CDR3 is CASSYSSNQPQHF. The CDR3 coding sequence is TGTGCCAGCAGTTACTCCTCGAATCAGCCCCAGCATTTT.

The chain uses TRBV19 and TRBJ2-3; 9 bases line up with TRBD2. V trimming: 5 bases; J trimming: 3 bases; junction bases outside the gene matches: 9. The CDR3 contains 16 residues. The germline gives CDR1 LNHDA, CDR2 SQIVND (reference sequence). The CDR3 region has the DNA TGTGCCAGTAGTCCGGCCGGGACTAGCATAACAGATACGCAGTATTTT. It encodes CASSPAGTSITDTQYF.

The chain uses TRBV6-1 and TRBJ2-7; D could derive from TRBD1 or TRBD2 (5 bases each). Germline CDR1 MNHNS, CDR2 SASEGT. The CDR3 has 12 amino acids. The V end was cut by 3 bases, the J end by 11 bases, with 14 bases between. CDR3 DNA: TGTGCCAGCAGTGACCTGGGACGGTTCAAGTACTTC. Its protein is CASSDLGRFKYF.

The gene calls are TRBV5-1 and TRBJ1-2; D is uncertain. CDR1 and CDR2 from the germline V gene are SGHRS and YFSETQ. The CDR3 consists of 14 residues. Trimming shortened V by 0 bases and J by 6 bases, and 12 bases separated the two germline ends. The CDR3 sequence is CASSLAARQDGYTF. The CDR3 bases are TGCGCCAGCAGCTTGGCCGCACGGCAGGATGGCTACACCTTC.

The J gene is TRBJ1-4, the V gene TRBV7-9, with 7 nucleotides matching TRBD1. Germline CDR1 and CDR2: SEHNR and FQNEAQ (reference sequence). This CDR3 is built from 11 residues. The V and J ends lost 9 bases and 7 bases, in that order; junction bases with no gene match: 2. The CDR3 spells CARQGFEKLFF. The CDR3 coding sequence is TGTGCCAGACAGGGGTTTGAAAAACTGTTTTTT.